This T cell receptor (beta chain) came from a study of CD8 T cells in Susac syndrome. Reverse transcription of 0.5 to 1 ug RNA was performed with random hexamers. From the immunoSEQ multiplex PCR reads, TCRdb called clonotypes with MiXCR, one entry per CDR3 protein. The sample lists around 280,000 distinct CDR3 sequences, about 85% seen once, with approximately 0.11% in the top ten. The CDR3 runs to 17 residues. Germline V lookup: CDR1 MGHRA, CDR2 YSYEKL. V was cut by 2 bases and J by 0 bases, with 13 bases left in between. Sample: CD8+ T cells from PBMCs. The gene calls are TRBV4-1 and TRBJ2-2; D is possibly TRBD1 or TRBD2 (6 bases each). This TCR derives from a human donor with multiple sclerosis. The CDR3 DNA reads TGCGCCAGCAGCCAAACGAGGGGGGTGCCGAACACCGGGGAGCTGTTTTTT. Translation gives CASSQTRGVPNTGELFF.